This T cell receptor (beta chain) was identified during a study of blood T cell repertoires in COVID-19. Study information: Samples of COVID-19 (acute and convalescent) were obtained from the United States, Italy and Spain. In each case, the material was cDNA or gDNA derived from T cells, B-cell-depleted T cells, or PBMCs.

V lost 5 bases to trimming and J lost 4 bases, with 5 bases between them. This CDR3 spans 12 amino acids. In the source study's methods: Reference gene primer amplification gave estimated nucleated cell counts. Clones were read by immunoSEQ multiplex PCR, and TCRdb kept only the in-frame ones, dropping some. V and J calls and clone size follow that table, whereas D and trimming were derived from the DNA. The sample includes fewer than 250,000 clones, about nine tenths of them seen just once. Sequenced: peripheral blood. The chain employs TRBV12-3 or TRBV12-4 and TRBJ2-2; D may be TRBD2 (5 bases). The sequence was collected from a man between 40 and 49 years old with acute or convalescent COVID-19. The CDR3: CASSRGTGELFF. The CDR3 nucleotides read TGTGCCAGCAGTCGGGGCACCGGGGAGCTGTTTTTT.